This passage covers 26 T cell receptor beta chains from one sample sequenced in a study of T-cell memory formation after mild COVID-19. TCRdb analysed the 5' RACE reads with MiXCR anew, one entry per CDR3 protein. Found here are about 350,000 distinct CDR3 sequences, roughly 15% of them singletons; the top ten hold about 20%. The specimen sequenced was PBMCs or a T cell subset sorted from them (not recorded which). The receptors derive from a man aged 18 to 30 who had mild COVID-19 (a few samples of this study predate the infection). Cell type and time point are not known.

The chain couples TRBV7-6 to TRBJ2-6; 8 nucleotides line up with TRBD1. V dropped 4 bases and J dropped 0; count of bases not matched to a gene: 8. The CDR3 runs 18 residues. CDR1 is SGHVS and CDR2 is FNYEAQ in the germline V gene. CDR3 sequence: CASSSRQGTYSGANVLTF. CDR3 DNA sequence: TGTGCCAGCAGCTCCCGACAGGGGACCTACTCTGGGGCCAACGTCCTGACTTTC.

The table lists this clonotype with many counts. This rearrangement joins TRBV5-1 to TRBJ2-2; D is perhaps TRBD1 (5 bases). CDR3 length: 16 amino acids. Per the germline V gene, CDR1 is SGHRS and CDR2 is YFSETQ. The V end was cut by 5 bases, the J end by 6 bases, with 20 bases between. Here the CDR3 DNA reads TGCGCCAGCAGATTACGCGACAGAGACCCTCCCGGGGAGCTGTTTTTT. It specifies CASRLRDRDPPGELFF.

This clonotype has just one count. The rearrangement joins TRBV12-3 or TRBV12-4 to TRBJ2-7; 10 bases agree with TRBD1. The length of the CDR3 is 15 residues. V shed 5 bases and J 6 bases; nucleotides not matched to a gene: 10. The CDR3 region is CASSETGGVSGEQYF. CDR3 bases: TGTGCCAGCAGTGAGACAGGGGGCGTCTCTGGCGAGCAGTACTTC.

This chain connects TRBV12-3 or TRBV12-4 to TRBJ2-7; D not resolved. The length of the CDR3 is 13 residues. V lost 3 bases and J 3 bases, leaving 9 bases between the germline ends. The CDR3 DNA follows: TGTGCCAGCAGTTTGAGTGGCGACTACGAGCAGTACGTC. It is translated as CASSLSGDYEQYV.

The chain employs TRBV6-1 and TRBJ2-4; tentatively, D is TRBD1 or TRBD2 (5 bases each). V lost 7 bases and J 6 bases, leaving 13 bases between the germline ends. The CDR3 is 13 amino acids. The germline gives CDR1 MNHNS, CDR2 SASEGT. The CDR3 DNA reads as TGTGCCAGCACTCCGGGGCAGGGAAACATTCAGTACTTC. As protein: CASTPGQGNIQYF.

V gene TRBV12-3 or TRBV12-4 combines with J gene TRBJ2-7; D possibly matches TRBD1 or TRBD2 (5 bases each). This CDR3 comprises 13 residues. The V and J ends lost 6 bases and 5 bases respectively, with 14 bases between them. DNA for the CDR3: TGTGCCAGCAGATGGGGCACGGAGGACGAGCAGTACTTC. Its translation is CASRWGTEDEQYF.

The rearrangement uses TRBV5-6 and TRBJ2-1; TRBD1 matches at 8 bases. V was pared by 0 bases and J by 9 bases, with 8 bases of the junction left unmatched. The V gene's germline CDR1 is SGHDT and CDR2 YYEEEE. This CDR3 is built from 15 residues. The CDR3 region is CASSLGPGGASEQFF. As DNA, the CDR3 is TGTGCCAGCAGCTTGGGTCCAGGGGGCGCGTCTGAGCAGTTCTTC.

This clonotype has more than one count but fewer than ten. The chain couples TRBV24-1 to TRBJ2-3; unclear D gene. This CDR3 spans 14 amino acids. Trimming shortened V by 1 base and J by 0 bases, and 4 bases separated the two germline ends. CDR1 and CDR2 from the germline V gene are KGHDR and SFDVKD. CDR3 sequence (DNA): TGTGCCACCAGTGATTTTAAGAGCACAGATACGCAGTATTTT. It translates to CATSDFKSTDTQYF.

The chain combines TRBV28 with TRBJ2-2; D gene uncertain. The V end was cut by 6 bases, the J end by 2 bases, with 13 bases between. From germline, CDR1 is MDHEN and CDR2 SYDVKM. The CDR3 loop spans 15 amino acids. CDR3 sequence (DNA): TGTGCCAGCAGCCCTCCAGTTCGAAACACCGGGGAGCTGTTTTTT. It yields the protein CASSPPVRNTGELFF.

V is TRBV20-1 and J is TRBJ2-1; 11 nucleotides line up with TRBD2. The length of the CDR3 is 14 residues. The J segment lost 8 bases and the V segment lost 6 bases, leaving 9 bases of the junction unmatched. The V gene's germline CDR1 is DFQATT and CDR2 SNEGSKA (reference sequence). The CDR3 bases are TGCAGTGCGAGACCACTAGCGGGAGTCTATGAGCAGTTCTTC. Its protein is CSARPLAGVYEQFF.

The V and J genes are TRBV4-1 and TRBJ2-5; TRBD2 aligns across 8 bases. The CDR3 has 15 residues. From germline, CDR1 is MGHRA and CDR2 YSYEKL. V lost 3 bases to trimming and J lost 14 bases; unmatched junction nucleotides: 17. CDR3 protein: CASSQGGGRRGALYF. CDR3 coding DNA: TGCGCCAGCAGCCAGGGTGGAGGGCGGCGGGGGGCCCTTTACTTC.

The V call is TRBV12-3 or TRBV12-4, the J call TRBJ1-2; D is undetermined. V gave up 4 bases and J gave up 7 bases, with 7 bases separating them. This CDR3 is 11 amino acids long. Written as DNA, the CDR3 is TGTGCCAGCAGTTACAGCTTTGGCTACACCTTC. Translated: CASSYSFGYTF.

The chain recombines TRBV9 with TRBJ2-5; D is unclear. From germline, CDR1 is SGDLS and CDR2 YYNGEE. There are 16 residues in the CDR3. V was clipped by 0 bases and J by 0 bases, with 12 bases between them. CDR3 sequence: CASSVDEQSYQETQYF. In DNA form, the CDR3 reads TGTGCCAGCAGCGTAGACGAACAGTCGTACCAAGAGACCCAGTACTTC.

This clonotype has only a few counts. The DNA for the CDR3 is TGCAGCGTTGAAATTGGTAGAGATGAAAAACTGTTTTTT. Encoded protein: CSVEIGRDEKLFF. This chain connects TRBV29-1 to TRBJ1-4, with D unclear. Per the germline V gene, CDR1 is SQVTM and CDR2 is ANQGSEA. CDR3 length equals 13 residues. V dropped 2 bases and J dropped 6 bases, with 10 bases sitting between them. The full variable domain, in which reference TRBV29-1 and TRBJ1-4 provide the parts outside the CDR3, is SAVISQKPSRDICQRGTSLTIQCQVDSQVTMMFWYRQQPGQSLTLIATANQGSEATYESGFVIDKFPISRPNLTFSTLTVSNMSPEDSSIYLCSVEIGRDEKLFFGSGTQLSVL.

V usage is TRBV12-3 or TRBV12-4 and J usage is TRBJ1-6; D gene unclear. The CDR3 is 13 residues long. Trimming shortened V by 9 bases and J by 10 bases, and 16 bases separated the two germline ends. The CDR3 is CASSGGRRSPLHF. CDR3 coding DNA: TGTGCCAGTAGTGGAGGCCGCAGGTCACCCCTCCACTTT.

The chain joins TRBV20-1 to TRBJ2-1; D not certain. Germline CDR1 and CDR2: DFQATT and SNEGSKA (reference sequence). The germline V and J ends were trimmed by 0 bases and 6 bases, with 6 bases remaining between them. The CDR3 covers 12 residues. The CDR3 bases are TGCAGTGCTAGAGATATGGGCAATGAGCAGTTCTTC. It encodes CSARDMGNEQFF.

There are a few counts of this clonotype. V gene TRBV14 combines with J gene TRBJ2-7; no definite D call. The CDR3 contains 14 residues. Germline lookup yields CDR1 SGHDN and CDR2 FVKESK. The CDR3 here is CASSQVQTTERIVV. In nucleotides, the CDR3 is TGTGCCAGCAGCCAAGTACAGACCACAGAAAGAATCGTCGTC.

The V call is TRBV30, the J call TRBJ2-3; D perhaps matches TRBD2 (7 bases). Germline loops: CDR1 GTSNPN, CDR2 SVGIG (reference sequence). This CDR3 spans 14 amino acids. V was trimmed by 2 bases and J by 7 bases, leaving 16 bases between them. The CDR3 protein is CAWSRWGGVNTQYF. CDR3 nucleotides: TGTGCCTGGAGTCGGTGGGGGGGCGTAAATACGCAGTATTTT.

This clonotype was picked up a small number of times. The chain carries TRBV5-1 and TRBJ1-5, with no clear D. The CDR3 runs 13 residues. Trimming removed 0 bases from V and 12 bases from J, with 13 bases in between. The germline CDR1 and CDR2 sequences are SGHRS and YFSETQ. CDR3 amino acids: CASSLGPTQVQHF. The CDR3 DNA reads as TGCGCCAGCAGCTTGGGTCCAACTCAGGTCCAGCATTTT.

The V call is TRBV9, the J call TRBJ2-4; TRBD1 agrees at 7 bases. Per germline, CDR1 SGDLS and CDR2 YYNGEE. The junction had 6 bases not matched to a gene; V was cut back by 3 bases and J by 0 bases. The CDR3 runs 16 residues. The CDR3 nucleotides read TGTGCCAGCAGCGCCGGGACAGATCTAGCCAAAAACATTCAGTACTTC. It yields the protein CASSAGTDLAKNIQYF.

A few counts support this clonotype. The CDR3 DNA is TGTGCCTACGATAAGGGACAGGGGCTTGTTCAGGGCTACACCTTC. This translates into CAYDKGQGLVQGYTF. The chain recombines TRBV2 with TRBJ1-2; 10 nucleotides align to TRBD1. Per the germline V gene, CDR1 is SNHLY and CDR2 is FYNNEI. The trim removed 11 bases at V and 8 bases at J, leaving 17 bases unmatched. This CDR3 contains 15 residues. Based on the CDR3 plus reference TRBV2 and TRBJ1-2, the full variable domain is EPEVTQTPSHQVTQMGQEVILRCVPISNHLYFYWYRQILGQKVEFLVSFYNNEISEKSEIFDDQFSVERPDGSNFTLKIRSTKLEDSAMYFCAYDKGQGLVQGYTFGSGTRLTVV.

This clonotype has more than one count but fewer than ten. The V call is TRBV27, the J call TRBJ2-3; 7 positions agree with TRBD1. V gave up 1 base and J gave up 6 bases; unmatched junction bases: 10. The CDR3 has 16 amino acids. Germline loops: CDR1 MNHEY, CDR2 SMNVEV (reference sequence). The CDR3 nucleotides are TGTGCCAGCAGTTTATATCCGACAGGGACGTACGATACGCAGTATTTT. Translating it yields CASSLYPTGTYDTQYF.

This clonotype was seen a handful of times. The CDR3 loop reads CASSPPQGASYGYTF. The DNA for the CDR3 is TGTGCCAGCAGCCCGCCCCAGGGAGCATCCTATGGCTACACCTTC. The chain combines TRBV7-9 with TRBJ1-2, with D maybe TRBD1 (5 bases). V shed 5 bases and J shed 4 bases, with 17 bases lying between them. The CDR3 totals 15 residues. Germline V CDR1 and CDR2: SEHNR, FQNEAQ (reference sequence).

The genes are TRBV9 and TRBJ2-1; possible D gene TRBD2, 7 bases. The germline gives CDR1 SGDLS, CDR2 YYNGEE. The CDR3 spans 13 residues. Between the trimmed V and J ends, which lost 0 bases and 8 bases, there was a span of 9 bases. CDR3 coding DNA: TGTGCCAGCAGCGTAGCGGGGGGCTATGAGCAGTTCTTC. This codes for CASSVAGGYEQFF.

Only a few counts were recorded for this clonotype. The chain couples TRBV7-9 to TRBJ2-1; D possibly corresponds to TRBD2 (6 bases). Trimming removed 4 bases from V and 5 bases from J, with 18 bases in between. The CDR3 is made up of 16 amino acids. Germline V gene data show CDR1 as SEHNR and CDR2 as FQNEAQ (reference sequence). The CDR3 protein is CASSSGWGDQHNEQFF. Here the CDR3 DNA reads TGTGCCAGCAGCTCAGGCTGGGGGGATCAACACAATGAGCAGTTCTTC.

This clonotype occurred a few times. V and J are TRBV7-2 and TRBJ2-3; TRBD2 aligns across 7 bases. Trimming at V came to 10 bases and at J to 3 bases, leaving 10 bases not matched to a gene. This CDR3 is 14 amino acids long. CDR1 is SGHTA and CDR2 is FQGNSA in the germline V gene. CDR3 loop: CAIPSGVVTDTQYF. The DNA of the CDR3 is TGTGCCATCCCAAGCGGGGTGGTGACAGATACGCAGTATTTT.